This T cell receptor (beta chain) was identified in a study of identical twins. Study outcomes and limitations: Those out-of-frame alpha sequences shared by twins showed an excess of low generation probability. Cord blood beta clonotypes that were abundant carried fewer insertions, and memory repertoires showed no such trend.

Template switching added a universal primer binding site, and final cDNA carried unique molecular identifiers. TCRdb passed the 5' RACE reads through MiXCR, listing each CDR3 protein once. The sample consists of 1.5 million or so distinct CDR3 sequences, under 35% of them appearing once. As regards this clonotype: Antigen unknown.

CDR1 and CDR2 from the germline V gene are MDHEN and SYDVKM. This CDR3 has 15 residues. This receptor was taken from a newborn girl in good health. V usage is TRBV28 and J usage is TRBJ2-4, with D tentatively TRBD1 or TRBD2 (6 bases each). The J call could be wrong; TRBJ2-7 is a better fit for the DNA end. The sample consisted of cord blood. CDR3 in DNA: TGTGCCAGCAGTTTAAGGGGGATGGAGGGGTACGAGCAGTACTTC. As protein: CASSLRGMEGYEQYF.